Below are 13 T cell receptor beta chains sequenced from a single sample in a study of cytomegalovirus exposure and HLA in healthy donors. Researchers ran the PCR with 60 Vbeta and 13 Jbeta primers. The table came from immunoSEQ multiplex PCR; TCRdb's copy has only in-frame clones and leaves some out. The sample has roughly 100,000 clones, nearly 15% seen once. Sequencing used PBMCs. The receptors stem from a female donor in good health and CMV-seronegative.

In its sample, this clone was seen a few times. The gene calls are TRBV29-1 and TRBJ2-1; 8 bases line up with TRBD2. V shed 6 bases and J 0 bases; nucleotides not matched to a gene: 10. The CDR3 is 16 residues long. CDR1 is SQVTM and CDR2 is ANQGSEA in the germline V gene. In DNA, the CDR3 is TGCAGCGTCCAAAAGGGGGGGACTAGCTCCTACAATGAGCAGTTCTTC. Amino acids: CSVQKGGTSSYNEQFF.

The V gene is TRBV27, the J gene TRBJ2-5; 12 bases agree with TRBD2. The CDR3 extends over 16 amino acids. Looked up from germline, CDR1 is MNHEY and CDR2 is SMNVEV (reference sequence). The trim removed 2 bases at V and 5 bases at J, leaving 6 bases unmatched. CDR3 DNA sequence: TGTGCCAGCAGTTTAGGTCTAGCGGGAGGGCGGGAGACCCAGTACTTC. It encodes CASSLGLAGGRETQYF.

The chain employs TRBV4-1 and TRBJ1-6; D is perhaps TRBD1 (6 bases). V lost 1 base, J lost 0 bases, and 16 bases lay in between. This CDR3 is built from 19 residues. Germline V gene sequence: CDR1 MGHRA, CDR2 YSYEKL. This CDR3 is CASSQGDDRGSSYNSPLHF. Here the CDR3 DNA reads TGCGCCAGCAGCCAAGGGGATGATAGGGGGAGCTCCTATAATTCACCCCTCCACTTT.

CDR3 sequence (DNA): TGTGCCAGCAGCCTAGCGGGGGGGGCCACAGATACGCAGTATTTT. Protein: CASSLAGGATDTQYF. The chain recombines TRBV6-6 with TRBJ2-3; TRBD2 aligns across 12 bases. This CDR3 has 15 amino acids. V gave up 6 bases and J gave up 2 bases; unmatched junction bases: 3. Per germline, CDR1 MNHNY and CDR2 SVGAGI (reference sequence).

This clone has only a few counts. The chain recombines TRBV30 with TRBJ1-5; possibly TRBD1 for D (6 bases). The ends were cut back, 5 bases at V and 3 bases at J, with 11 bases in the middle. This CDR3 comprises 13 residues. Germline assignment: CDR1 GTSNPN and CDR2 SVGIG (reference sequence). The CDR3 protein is CAWDNRDNQPQHF. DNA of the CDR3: TGTGCCTGGGATAACAGGGACAATCAGCCCCAGCATTTT.

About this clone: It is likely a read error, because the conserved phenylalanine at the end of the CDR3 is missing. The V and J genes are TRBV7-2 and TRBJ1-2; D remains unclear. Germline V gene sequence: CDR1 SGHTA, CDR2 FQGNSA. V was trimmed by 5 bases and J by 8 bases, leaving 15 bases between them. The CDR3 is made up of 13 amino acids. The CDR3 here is CASSQRGGRGYTL. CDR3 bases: TGTGCCAGCAGCCAGAGAGGCGGTAGAGGCTACACCCTC.

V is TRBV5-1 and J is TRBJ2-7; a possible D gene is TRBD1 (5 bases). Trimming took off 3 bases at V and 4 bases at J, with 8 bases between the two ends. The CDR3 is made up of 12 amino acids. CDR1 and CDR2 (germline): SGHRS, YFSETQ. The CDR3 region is CASSSRGYEQYF. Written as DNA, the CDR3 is TGCGCCAGCAGCTCTAGGGGTTACGAGCAGTACTTC.

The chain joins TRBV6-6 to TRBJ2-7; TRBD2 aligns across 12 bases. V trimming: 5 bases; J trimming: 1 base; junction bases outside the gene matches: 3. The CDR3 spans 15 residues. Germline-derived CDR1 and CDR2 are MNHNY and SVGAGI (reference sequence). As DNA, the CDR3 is TGTGCCAGCAGTGCGACTAGCGGGGGATCCTACGAGCAGTACTTC. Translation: CASSATSGGSYEQYF.

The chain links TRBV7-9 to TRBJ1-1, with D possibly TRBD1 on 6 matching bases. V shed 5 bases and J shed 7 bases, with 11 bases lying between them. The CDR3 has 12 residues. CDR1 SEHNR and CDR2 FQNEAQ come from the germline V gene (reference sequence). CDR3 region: CASSEGQLEAFF. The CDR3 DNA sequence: TGTGCCAGCAGCGAAGGACAGCTTGAAGCTTTCTTT.

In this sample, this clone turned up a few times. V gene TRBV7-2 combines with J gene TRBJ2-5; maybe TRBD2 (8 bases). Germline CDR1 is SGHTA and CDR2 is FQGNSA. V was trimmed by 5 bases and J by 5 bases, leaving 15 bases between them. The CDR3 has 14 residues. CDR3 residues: CASSTGGGVETQYF. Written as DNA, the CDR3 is TGTGCCAGCAGCACGGGAGGGGGCGTTGAGACCCAGTACTTC.

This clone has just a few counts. The CDR3 coding sequence is TGTGCCAGCTCACCACTTTTCGAGGGAAACTCTGGGGCCAACGTCCTGACTTTC. Protein product: CASSPLFEGNSGANVLTF. V and J are TRBV18 and TRBJ2-6, with TRBD2 as a possible D gene (5 bases). V lost 1 base, J lost 0 bases, and 13 bases lay in between. Looked up from germline, CDR1 is KGHSH and CDR2 is LQKENI. This CDR3 has 18 residues. Filled out from reference TRBV18 and TRBJ2-6, the complete variable domain reads NAGVMQNPRHLVRRRGQEARLRCSPMKGHSHVYWYRQLPEEGLKFMVYLQKENIIDESGMPKERFSAEFPKEGPSILRIQQVVRGDSAAYFCASSPLFEGNSGANVLTFGAGSRLTVL.

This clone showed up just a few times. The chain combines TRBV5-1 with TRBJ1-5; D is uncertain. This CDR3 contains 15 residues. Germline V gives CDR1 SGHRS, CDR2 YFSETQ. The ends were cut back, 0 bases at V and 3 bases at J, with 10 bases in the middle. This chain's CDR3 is CASSLVAGNNQPQHF. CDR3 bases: TGCGCCAGCAGCTTGGTAGCGGGGAACAATCAGCCCCAGCATTTT.

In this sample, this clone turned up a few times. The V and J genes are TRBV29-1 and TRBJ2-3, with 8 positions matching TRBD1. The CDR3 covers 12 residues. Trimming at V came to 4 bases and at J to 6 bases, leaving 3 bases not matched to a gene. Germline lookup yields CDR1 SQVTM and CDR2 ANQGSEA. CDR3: CSVARGLDTQYF. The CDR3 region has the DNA TGCAGCGTTGCCAGGGGGCTTGATACGCAGTATTTT.